The next 31 T cell receptor beta chains were all read from a single sample in a study of sequential checkpoint blockade in melanoma. TCRdb's table, derived via immunoSEQ multiplex PCR, lists solely in-frame clones and lacks some. Of fewer than 15,000 clones in the sample, over 60% are singletons; the top ten hold approximately 10%. Treatment described: randomized to nivolumab then ipilimumab (arm A) or the reverse (arm B). The input for sequencing was CD8+ T cells sorted from blood (inferred from file names), taken from a patient given nivolumab and ipilimumab in sequence. Receptors were obtained from a human donor with melanoma.

J is TRBJ2-1 and V is TRBV7-6; 7 bases match TRBD1. The CDR3 spans 14 residues. Germline trimming cut 4 bases from V and 8 bases from J; bases unmatched to any gene: 8. The germline gives CDR1 SGHVS, CDR2 FNYEAQ. The CDR3 nucleotides read TGTGCCAGCAGCTACCCAGTGACAGGGCATGAGCAGTTCTTC. It codes for CASSYPVTGHEQFF. Using reference TRBV7-6 and TRBJ2-1 for the parts outside the CDR3, the full variable domain is GAGVSQSPRYKVTKRGQDVALRCDPISGHVSLYWYRQALGQGPEFLTYFNYEAQQDKSGLPNDRFSAERPEGSISTLTIQRTEQRDSAMYRCASSYPVTGHEQFFGPGTRLTVL.

The genes are TRBV4-1 and TRBJ1-5; D possibly corresponds to TRBD1 (6 bases). CDR1 MGHRA and CDR2 YSYEKL come from the germline V gene. Between the trimmed V and J ends, which lost 1 base and 5 bases, there was a span of 15 bases. The CDR3 extends over 16 amino acids. CDR3 nucleotides: TGCGCCAGCAGCCAAGGGACGGACAGTCCCCATCAGCCCCAGCATTTT. Its protein is CASSQGTDSPHQPQHF.

The chain combines TRBV5-4 with TRBJ2-1; 11 nucleotides line up with TRBD2. There are 19 residues in the CDR3. The germline V gene encodes CDR1 SGHNT and CDR2 YYREEE (reference sequence). The V segment lost 3 bases and the J segment 4 bases; nucleotides outside the gene matches: 15. CDR3 bases: TGTGCCAGCAGCTCCCTTGAGCCTACCGGGACTAGCGGATACAATGAGCAGTTCTTC. It codes for CASSSLEPTGTSGYNEQFF.

This clone was counted once. CDR3: CASSSGGWEQYF. Written as DNA, the CDR3 is TGTGCCAGCAGTTCGGGGGGTTGGGAGCAGTACTTC. This chain connects TRBV27 to TRBJ2-5, with TRBD2 matching 7 bases. The junction had 7 bases not matched to a gene; V was cut back by 4 bases and J by 11 bases. Germline V gene data show CDR1 as MNHEY and CDR2 as SMNVEV (reference sequence). This CDR3 is built from 12 residues.

The J gene is TRBJ2-7, the V gene TRBV5-4; 9 bases line up with TRBD2. CDR3 length equals 18 residues. Losses at the gene ends were 6 bases for V and 0 bases for J; bases not matched to a gene: 16. Germline CDR1 is SGHNT and CDR2 is YYREEE (reference sequence). The CDR3 region has the DNA TGTGCCAGCAACCCCCTCCTCAGCGGGAGGCCCAGCTCCTACGAGCAGTACTTC. Protein product: CASNPLLSGRPSSYEQYF.

This chain connects TRBV7-9 to TRBJ2-7; perhaps TRBD1 as D (6 bases). V lost 1 base and J lost 1, with 23 bases in between. The CDR3 loop spans 19 amino acids. Germline CDR1 is SEHNR and CDR2 is FQNEAQ (reference sequence). CDR3 in amino acids: CASSLVVGGGWPGSYEQYF. CDR3 in DNA: TGTGCCAGCAGCTTAGTAGTAGGGGGTGGATGGCCGGGGTCCTACGAGCAGTACTTC.

This sequence joins TRBV29-1 and TRBJ2-1, with 11 bases aligning to TRBD1. V lost 1 base, J lost 8 bases, and 10 bases stayed unmatched. The CDR3 is 16 amino acids. Germline V gene data show CDR1 as SQVTM and CDR2 as ANQGSEA. The CDR3 loop reads CSVEGTGGEVQDEQFF. CDR3 coding DNA: TGCAGCGTTGAAGGGACAGGGGGCGAGGTGCAGGATGAGCAGTTCTTC.

The CDR3 nucleotides are TGTGCCAGCAGCCCGCCGGACAGGGCGTATGGCTACACCTTC. This translates into CASSPPDRAYGYTF. J is TRBJ1-2 and V is TRBV7-9; TRBD1 aligns across 8 bases. The length of the CDR3 is 14 residues. Germline-derived CDR1 and CDR2 are SEHNR and FQNEAQ (reference sequence). With V trimmed by 5 bases and J by 5 bases, 7 bases remained unmatched.

The chain combines TRBV13 with TRBJ2-2; 7 bases map to TRBD1. CDR1 and CDR2 (germline): PRHDT, FYEKMQ (reference sequence). This CDR3 is built from 16 residues. V dropped 5 bases and J dropped 5; count of bases not matched to a gene: 11. The CDR3 bases are TGTGCCAGCAGCCAGATCAACAGGGGTGGAACCGGGGAGCTGTTTTTT. It is translated as CASSQINRGGTGELFF.

The chain combines TRBV4-1 with TRBJ2-1; D perhaps matches TRBD1 (5 bases). The CDR3 has 15 amino acids. Trimming left V 3 bases short and J 4 bases short, with 13 bases between. Germline lookup yields CDR1 MGHRA and CDR2 YSYEKL. CDR3 coding DNA: TGCGCCAGCAGCCAGCGACTGGGGCCTTACAATGAGCAGTTCTTC. Its protein is CASSQRLGPYNEQFF.

The chain carries TRBV6-5 and TRBJ2-2; 8 bases are shared with TRBD1. J gave up 5 bases and V 3 bases, and 5 bases lay outside the gene matches. The CDR3 totals 15 residues. Germline CDR1 is MNHEY and CDR2 is SVGAGI. The CDR3, as DNA: TGTGCCAGCAGTTATCAGGGGGCGCGGACCGGGGAGCTGTTTTTT. Translated: CASSYQGARTGELFF.

In its sample, this clone was seen a few times. A read error may produce the germline difference seen at one junction end. The genes are TRBV7-7 and TRBJ2-1; D is unresolved. From germline, CDR1 is SSHAT and CDR2 FNYEAQ (reference sequence). This CDR3 is 15 amino acids long. The CDR3 DNA reads as TGTGCTAGCAGCTTGTCGGTACTCGCCTACAATGAGCAGTTCTTC. It is translated as CASSLSVLAYNEQFF.

The gene calls are TRBV27 and TRBJ2-1; the D gene is possibly TRBD2 (5 bases). CDR1 is MNHEY, CDR2 SMNVEV, per germline (reference sequence). The CDR3 consists of 16 residues. V lost 2 bases to trimming and J lost 0 bases, with 11 bases between them. The CDR3: CASSLRGPASYNEQFF. The CDR3 nucleotides are TGTGCCAGCAGTTTACGCGGGCCGGCCTCCTACAATGAGCAGTTCTTC.

The chain is built from TRBV19 and TRBJ2-1; the D is unclear. Germline V gene sequence: CDR1 LNHDA, CDR2 SQIVND (reference sequence). V lost 5 bases and J 8 bases, leaving 13 bases between the germline ends. The CDR3 has 13 amino acids. The CDR3 sequence is CASSSAAGYEQFF. The CDR3 nucleotides read TGTGCCAGTAGTTCCGCGGCCGGCTATGAGCAGTTCTTC.

This clone was seen a handful of times. The chain employs TRBV27 and TRBJ1-2, with 8 bases identical to TRBD1. Trimming at V came to 8 bases and at J to 13 bases, leaving 12 bases not matched to a gene. CDR1 is MNHEY and CDR2 is SMNVEV in the germline V gene (reference sequence). The CDR3 is 12 amino acids. CDR3 nucleotide sequence: TGTGCCAGCTCACTCCGGGACAGGTCTCTCACCTTC. Translating it yields CASSLRDRSLTF.

The rearrangement links TRBV15 to TRBJ2-3, with 11 bases matching TRBD1. The CDR3 covers 16 residues. Germline V CDR1 and CDR2: LNHNV, YYDKDF (reference sequence). Unmatched junction bases numbered 5, after V lost 1 base and J lost 5 bases. DNA of the CDR3: TGTGCCACCAGCAGAGGGACAGGGGGCTGGGTAGATACGCAGTATTTT. This codes for CATSRGTGGWVDTQYF.

J is TRBJ2-1 and V is TRBV30; 12 bases line up with TRBD2. The germline gives CDR1 GTSNPN, CDR2 SVGIG (reference sequence). The length of the CDR3 is 15 residues. V shed 0 bases and J 7 bases; nucleotides not matched to a gene: 4. The CDR3: CAWSVGTSGYNEQFF. CDR3 DNA sequence: TGTGCCTGGAGTGTCGGGACTAGCGGGTATAATGAGCAGTTCTTC.

This clone has just one count. The chain uses TRBV27 and TRBJ2-5, with D tentatively TRBD1 (6 bases). The CDR3 totals 14 residues. Germline V gene sequence: CDR1 MNHEY, CDR2 SMNVEV (reference sequence). Trimming took 3 bases from V and 2 from J, leaving 10 bases between them. The CDR3: CASSFMGAQETQYF. CDR3 nucleotide sequence: TGTGCCAGCAGTTTCATGGGGGCTCAAGAGACCCAGTACTTC.

With regard to this clone: This sample also contains other DNA sequences that code for the same CDR3. J is TRBJ1-4 and V is TRBV9; TRBD1 is a possible D gene (5 bases). Germline V gene data show CDR1 as SGDLS and CDR2 as YYNGEE. V was trimmed by 3 bases and J by 0 bases, leaving 12 bases between them. The CDR3 is 16 amino acids. CDR3 DNA sequence: TGTGCCAGCAGCGCGGGGGTTCAAACAACTAATGAAAAACTGTTTTTT. Translating gives CASSAGVQTTNEKLFF.

The V gene is TRBV13, the J gene TRBJ2-7; 10 bases fit TRBD1. The CDR3 has 15 residues. Germline trimming cut 5 bases from V and 3 bases from J; bases unmatched to any gene: 7. Germline V gene lookup returns CDR1 PRHDT and CDR2 FYEKMQ (reference sequence). CDR3 in amino acids: CASSLRQGANYEQYF. CDR3 nucleotide sequence: TGTGCCAGCAGCCTACGACAGGGGGCAAACTACGAGCAGTACTTC.

The chain carries TRBV4-1 and TRBJ1-3; no firm D call. V lost 4 bases, J lost 4 bases, and 8 bases lay in between. The length of the CDR3 is 13 residues. Looked up from germline, CDR1 is MGHRA and CDR2 is YSYEKL. CDR3 protein: CASSLLSGNTIYF. The DNA of the CDR3 is TGCGCCAGCAGCCTCCTGTCCGGAAACACCATATATTTT.

The DNA for the CDR3 is TGTGCCAGGTGGGGACAGGGGAACTATGGCTACACCTTC. Translated: CARWGQGNYGYTF. V gene TRBV2 combines with J gene TRBJ1-2; 10 positions agree with TRBD1. CDR1 is SNHLY and CDR2 is FYNNEI in the germline V gene. V trimming: 9 bases; J trimming: 2 bases; junction bases outside the gene matches: 3. There are 13 residues in the CDR3.

This clone has more than one count but fewer than ten. This rearrangement joins TRBV21-1 to TRBJ2-7; TRBD2, the D gene given by the table, was not confirmed from the DNA. TRBV21-1 is recorded as a pseudogene. The CDR3 contains 16 residues. CDR3 loop: CASSYPRGTSGYEQYF. The CDR3 DNA is TGTGCCAGCAGCTATCCCCGAGGGACTAGCGGCTACGAGCAGTACTTC.

The V and J genes are TRBV9 and TRBJ2-1; 8 bases line up with TRBD2. Germline CDR1 reads SGDLS; CDR2 reads YYNGEE. This CDR3 region has 18 residues. The V segment lost 0 bases and the J segment 2 bases; nucleotides outside the gene matches: 10. CDR3 coding DNA: TGTGCCAGCAGCGTAGGGGGAGGAACGGGAGGGCCCTACAATGAGCAGTTCTTC. Translated, it gives CASSVGGGTGGPYNEQFF.

The V call is TRBV13, the J call TRBJ1-1; D uncertain. The CDR3 extends over 12 amino acids. V lost 2 bases, J lost 6 bases, and 7 bases lay in between. Germline CDR1 reads PRHDT; CDR2 reads FYEKMQ (reference sequence). For the CDR3, the DNA is TGTGCCAGCAGCTTAAGTCAGTCTGAAGCTTTCTTT. Protein sequence: CASSLSQSEAFF.

The J gene is TRBJ1-5, the V gene TRBV5-4, with D perhaps matching TRBD1 (6 bases). Trimming removed 3 bases from V and 6 bases from J, with 19 bases in between. Per the germline V gene, CDR1 is SGHNT and CDR2 is YYREEE (reference sequence). CDR3 length equals 16 residues. DNA of the CDR3: TGTGCCAGCAGCTCGCGCCCCGACAGGCCCCCTCAGCCCCAGCATTTT. As protein: CASSSRPDRPPQPQHF. The whole variable domain, remainder taken from reference TRBV5-4 and TRBJ1-5, is ETGVTQSPTHLIKTRGQQVTLRCSSQSGHNTVSWYQQALGQGPQFIFQYYREEENGRGNFPPRFSGLQFPNYSSELNVNALELDDSALYLCASSSRPDRPPQPQHFGDGTRLSIL.

V and J are TRBV29-1 and TRBJ2-2; D is perhaps TRBD2 (6 bases). Trimming took off 7 bases at V and 4 bases at J, with 16 bases between the two ends. The CDR3 extends over 14 amino acids. The V gene's germline CDR1 is SQVTM and CDR2 ANQGSEA. CDR3 coding DNA: TGCAGCGCCCTATCCGGAGGGGTCACCGGGGAGCTGTTTTTT. Encoded protein: CSALSGGVTGELFF.

Only a few counts were recorded for this clone. This chain connects TRBV27 to TRBJ2-1; 7 bases fit TRBD2. The CDR3 extends over 14 amino acids. With 1 base clipped from V and 6 bases from J, the junction kept 3 bases outside the gene matches. The germline CDR1 and CDR2 sequences are MNHEY and SMNVEV (reference sequence). CDR3 coding DNA: TGTGCCAGCAGTTTATACGGACTAGTCAATGAGCAGTTCTTC. Translating gives CASSLYGLVNEQFF.

The chain has TRBV6-4 and TRBJ2-3; 11 nucleotides agree with TRBD2. The germline V gene has CDR1 MRHNA and CDR2 SNTAGT. V gave up 8 bases and J gave up 1 base; unmatched junction bases: 14. The CDR3 has 18 amino acids. The CDR3: CASVLAGGSVRGTDTQYF. The CDR3 DNA reads TGTGCCAGCGTCCTAGCGGGAGGCTCCGTGAGGGGCACAGATACGCAGTATTTT.

The chain joins TRBV6-6 to TRBJ2-2, with TRBD2 identical over 10 bases. The germline V gene encodes CDR1 MNHNY and CDR2 SVGAGI (reference sequence). V dropped 6 bases and J dropped 7; count of bases not matched to a gene: 8. The CDR3 runs to 15 residues. The CDR3 nucleotides read TGTGCCAGCAGCCGTACTAGCGGGATTGGCGGGGAGCTGTTTTTT. Its protein product is CASSRTSGIGGELFF.

The chain recombines TRBV5-4 with TRBJ2-7, with TRBD2 matching over 7 bases. The V gene's germline CDR1 is SGHNT and CDR2 YYREEE (reference sequence). The CDR3 runs 14 residues. After removal of 5 bases from V and 2 bases from J, the junction contained 7 bases not matched to a gene. CDR3 residues: CASSRREGTYEQYF. The CDR3, as DNA: TGTGCCAGCAGTCGCAGGGAGGGGACCTACGAGCAGTACTTC.